The text below deals with one T cell receptor (beta chain). The sample belongs to a study of shared clonotypes between healthy human individuals. In germline, CDR1 is SGDLS, CDR2 YYNGEE. The CDR3 is made up of 15 amino acids. J lost 3 bases, V lost 4 bases, and 6 bases had no gene match. Clones were read by immunoSEQ multiplex PCR, and TCRdb kept only the in-frame ones, dropping some. The repertoire holds approximately 720,000 clones, with just over 90% as singletons. Naive CD8 cells lacked CD45RO, underwent positive selection for CCR7 and left out terminally differentiated effector memory CD45RA+ cells.

This chain uses TRBV9 with TRBJ2-1; 8 bases align to TRBD2. The TCR sequence derives from a young man in good health. Sequences were obtained from naive CD8+ T cells sorted from blood. CDR3 sequence (DNA): TGTGCCAGCAGCACTAGCGGTACAGGCTACAATGAGCAGTTCTTC. Translating gives CASSTSGTGYNEQFF.